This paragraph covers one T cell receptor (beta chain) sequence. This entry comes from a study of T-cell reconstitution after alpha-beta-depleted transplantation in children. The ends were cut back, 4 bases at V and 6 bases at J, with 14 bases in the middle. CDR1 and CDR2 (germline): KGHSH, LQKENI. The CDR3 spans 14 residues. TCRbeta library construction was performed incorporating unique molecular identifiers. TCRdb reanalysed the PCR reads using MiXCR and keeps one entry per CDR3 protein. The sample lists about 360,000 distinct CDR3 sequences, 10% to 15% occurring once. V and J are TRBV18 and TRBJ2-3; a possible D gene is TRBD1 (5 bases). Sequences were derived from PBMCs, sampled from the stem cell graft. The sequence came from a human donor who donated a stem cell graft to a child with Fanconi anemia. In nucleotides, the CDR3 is TGTGCCAGCTCACTCGAGACTGGGGCGGATACGCAGTATTTT. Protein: CASSLETGADTQYF.